The entry below describes one T cell receptor beta chain. In this sample, this clonotype turned up many times. This clone's antigen is unknown. Base qualities are missing; no much larger clone stands one base away. To demonstrate the VDJtools post-analysis software, the study profiled TCR beta repertoires from the peripheral blood of about a dozen young patients with multiple sclerosis. The patients with multiple sclerosis were children and adolescents between roughly 6 and 15 years of age. These data originate in a study of post-analysis software for immune sequencing data (dated by TCRdb to between 2015 and 2016). In the study overall: Disease courses on record covered relapsing-remitting, secondary progressive and progressive-relapsing multiple sclerosis, though some patients had no subtype annotation. Patient repertoires were compared against roughly 12 previously published healthy control repertoires from donors aged roughly 6 to 28 years. A subset of samples was prepared in parallel using single-end sample barcoding, then pooled and co-amplified after Illumina adapter ligation.

The CDR3, from cysteine to phenylalanine, totals 12 residues. This entry keeps only the CDR3 DNA: 36 bases, framed from base 1. V is cut by 1 base and J by 3 bases, and the space between the germline ends is 4 bases. Reading the germline V gene (reference sequence) gives CDR1 SEHNR and CDR2 FQNEAQ. What the authors observed across the whole study: Compared with controls, multiple sclerosis patients had significantly lower normalized Chao1 diversity, a finding suggesting substantial peripheral T-cell clonal expansion. Patients showed significantly higher frequencies than controls for several TRBV segments, among them TRBV5-6, TRBV5-1 and TRBV20-1. The control group was slightly older than the multiple sclerosis patient group. Strong co-clustering of samples prepared in the same batch was shown by direct clustering with F measure, prompting a batch-effect correction.

Library method: PCR. The reads were generated on an Illumina HiSeq 2500. To reduce PCR and sequencing biases, unique molecular identifiers were built into the TCR beta cDNA libraries. Every 1 to 10 million input T cells yielded roughly 500,000 cDNA molecules, meaning each molecule approximated one T cell. Patient libraries were prepared and sequenced with the same protocol used for the earlier healthy control dataset. Samples belonging to the same batch were prepared together, multiplexed and sequenced on a shared HiSeq lane. The original pipeline was this. Raw barcoded reads were processed with MIGEC, and single-read molecular identifier groups were discarded before consensus assembly and CDR3 extraction. Clonotype tables were post-analysed with VDJtools, normalizing diversity by down-sampling all datasets to the smallest sample size. Repertoire overlap clustering matched CDR3 amino acid but not nucleotide sequences to correct batch-related cross-sample contamination. TCRdb itself trimmed the public reads at Q25 with fastp, ran MiXCR and retained productive beta chains. CDR3 protein sequences are deduplicated, and each keeps its most common genes and DNA. TCRdb assigned the V and J calls; the authors' analysis was not used. The table for this sample lists hundreds of thousands of distinct CDR3 sequences; approximately 37% of them were counted only once. The ten largest make up roughly 8.2% of the sample.

This TCR came from a girl aged 2 to 9 with multiple sclerosis. The sequence joins TRBV7-9 to TRBJ2-7; no D segment can be confidently identified. What was sequenced was blood. CDR3 sequence: CASSLGVYEQYF. The DNA sequence is TGTGCCAGCAGCTTAGGGGTCTACGAGCAGTACTTC.